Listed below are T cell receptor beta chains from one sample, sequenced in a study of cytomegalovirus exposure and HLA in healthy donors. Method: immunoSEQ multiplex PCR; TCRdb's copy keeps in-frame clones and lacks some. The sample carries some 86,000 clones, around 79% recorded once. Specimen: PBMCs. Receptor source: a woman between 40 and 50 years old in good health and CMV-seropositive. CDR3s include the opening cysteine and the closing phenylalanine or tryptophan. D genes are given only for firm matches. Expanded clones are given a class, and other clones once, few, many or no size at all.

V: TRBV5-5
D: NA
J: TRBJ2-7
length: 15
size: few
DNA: TGTGCCAGCAGCGGTAGTAGGACAGTAAGCTACGAGCAGTACTTC
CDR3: CASSGSRTVSYEQYF

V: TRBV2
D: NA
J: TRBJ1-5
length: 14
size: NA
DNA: TGTGCCAGCAGTGAAGAAAGGGGCGGTCAGCCCCAGCATTTT
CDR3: CASSEERGGQPQHF

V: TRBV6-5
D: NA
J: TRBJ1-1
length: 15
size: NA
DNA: TGTGCCAGCAGTTACTCCGGGGGGCTTCGCACTGAAGCTTTCTTT
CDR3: CASSYSGGLRTEAFF

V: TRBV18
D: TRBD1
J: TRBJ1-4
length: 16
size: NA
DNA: TGTGCCAGCTCACGACAGGGAACGGCAACTAATGAAAAACTGTTTTTT
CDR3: CASSRQGTATNEKLFF

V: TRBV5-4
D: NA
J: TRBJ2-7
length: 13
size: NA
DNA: TGTGCCAGCAGCTTCGGAGCAGCTTACGAGCAGTACTTC
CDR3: CASSFGAAYEQYF

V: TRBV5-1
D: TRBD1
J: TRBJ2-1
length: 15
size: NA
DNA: TGCGCCAGCAGTTCTGAAAGGGACAGGAACAATGAGCAGTTCTTC
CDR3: CASSSERDRNNEQFF

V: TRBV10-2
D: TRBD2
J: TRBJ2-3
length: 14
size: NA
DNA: TGCGCCAGCAGACCGGCTAGCGGGAGCGATACGCAGTATTTT
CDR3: CASRPASGSDTQYF

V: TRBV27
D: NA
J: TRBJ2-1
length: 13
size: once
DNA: TGTGCCAGCATGCAGGGACACTACAATGAGCAGTTCTTC
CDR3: CASMQGHYNEQFF

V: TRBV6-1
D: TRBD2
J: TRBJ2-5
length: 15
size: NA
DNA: TGTGCCAGCAGTGAACAGCGGGGGGGTCAAGAGACCCAGTACTTC
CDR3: CASSEQRGGQETQYF

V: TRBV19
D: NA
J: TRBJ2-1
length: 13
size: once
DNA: TGTGCCAGTAGTATAGGACAGGTCAATGAGCAGTTCTTC
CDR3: CASSIGQVNEQFF

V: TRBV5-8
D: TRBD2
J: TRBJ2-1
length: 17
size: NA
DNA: TGTGCCAGCAGCTATACCTCCCTACTAGCGGGATTTTATGAGCAGTTCTTC
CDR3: CASSYTSLLAGFYEQFF

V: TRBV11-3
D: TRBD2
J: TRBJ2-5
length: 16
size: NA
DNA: TGTGCCAGCAGCTTAGGACTAGCGGGGTACCAAGAGACCCAGTACTTC
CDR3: CASSLGLAGYQETQYF

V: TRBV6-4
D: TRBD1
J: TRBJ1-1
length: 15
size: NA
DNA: TGTGCCAGCAGTGACTCTTGGACAGGGGGTACTGAAGCTTTCTTT
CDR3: CASSDSWTGGTEAFF

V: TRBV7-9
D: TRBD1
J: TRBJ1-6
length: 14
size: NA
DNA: TGTGCCAGCAGCTACGACAGGGAGAGTTCACCCCTCCACTTT
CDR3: CASSYDRESSPLHF

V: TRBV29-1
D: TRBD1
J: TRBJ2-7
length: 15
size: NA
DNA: TGCAGCGTTGAACCTTCAGGGGGCGATGTGGGGGAGCAGTACTTC
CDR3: CSVEPSGGDVGEQYF

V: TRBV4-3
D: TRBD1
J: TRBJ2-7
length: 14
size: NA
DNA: TGCGCCAGCAGCCAGGACAGGGACTCCTACGAGCAGTACTTC
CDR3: CASSQDRDSYEQYF

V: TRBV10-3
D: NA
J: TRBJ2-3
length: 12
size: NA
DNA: TGTGCCGGTGGACAAAGCACAGATACGCAGTATTTT
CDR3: CAGGQSTDTQYF

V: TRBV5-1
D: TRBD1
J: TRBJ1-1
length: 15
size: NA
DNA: TGCGCCAGCAGCTTGGGACAGGGGTTGAACACTGAAGCTTTCTTT
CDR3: CASSLGQGLNTEAFF

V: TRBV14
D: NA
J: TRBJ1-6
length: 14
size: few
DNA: TGTGCCAGCAGCCAAGAGGGACACTCATCACCCCTCCACTTT
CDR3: CASSQEGHSSPLHF

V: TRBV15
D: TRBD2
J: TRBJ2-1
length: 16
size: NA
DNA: TGTGCCACCAGCAGAGAGGCTAGCGGGGGTTCAAGTGAGCAGTTCTTC
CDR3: CATSREASGGSSEQFF

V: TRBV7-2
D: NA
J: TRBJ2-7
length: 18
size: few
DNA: TGTGCCAGCAGCTTAGAGTTTGCGGGCGGGGGCATGTCCTACGAGCAGTACTTC
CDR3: CASSLEFAGGGMSYEQYF

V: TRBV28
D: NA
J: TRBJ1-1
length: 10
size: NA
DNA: TGTGCCACCCGGGAAACTGAAGCTTTCTTT
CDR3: CATRETEAFF

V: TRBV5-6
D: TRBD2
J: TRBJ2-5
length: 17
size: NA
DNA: TGTGCCAGCAGGGCGGGGAGGGGAGCGGGGTTCCAAGAGACCCAGTACTTC
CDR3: CASRAGRGAGFQETQYF

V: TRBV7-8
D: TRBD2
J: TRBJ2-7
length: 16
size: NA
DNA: TGTGCCAGCAGCACAACCGGGACTAGCGGATTCTACGAGCAGTACTTC
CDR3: CASSTTGTSGFYEQYF

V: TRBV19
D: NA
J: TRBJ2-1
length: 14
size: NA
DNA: TGTGCCAGTAGTATAGCCGGGACTTACAATGAGCAGTTCTTC
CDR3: CASSIAGTYNEQFF

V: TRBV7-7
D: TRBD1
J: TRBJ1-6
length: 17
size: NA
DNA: TGTGCTAGCTTACTATGCCGGGACAGCTCCTATAATTCACCCCTCCACTTT
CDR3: CASLLCRDSSYNSPLHF

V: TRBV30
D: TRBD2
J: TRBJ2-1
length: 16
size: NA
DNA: TGTGCCTGGAGTGTACCCGGAGCGGGACCCTACAATGAGCAGTTCTTC
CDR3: CAWSVPGAGPYNEQFF

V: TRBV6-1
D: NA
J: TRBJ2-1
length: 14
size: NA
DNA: TGTGCCAGCAGTGAAGGGGCTGCCTACAATGAGCAGTTCTTC
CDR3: CASSEGAAYNEQFF

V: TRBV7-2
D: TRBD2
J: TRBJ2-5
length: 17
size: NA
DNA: TGTGCCAGCAGCTTATTCCGACGGCGGGAGTTTGGAGAGACCCAGTACTTC
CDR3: CASSLFRRREFGETQYF

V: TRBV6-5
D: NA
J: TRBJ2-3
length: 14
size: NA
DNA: TGTGCCAGCAGCCGTACCACGACTGCAGATACGCAGTATTTT
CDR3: CASSRTTTADTQYF

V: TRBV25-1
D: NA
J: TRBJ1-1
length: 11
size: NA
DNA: TGTGCCAGCCCTGAGTCCACTGAAGCTTTCTTT
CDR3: CASPESTEAFF

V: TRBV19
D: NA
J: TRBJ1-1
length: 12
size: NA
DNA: TGTGCCAGTAGTATAGGGGCCGATGAAGCTTTCTTT
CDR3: CASSIGADEAFF

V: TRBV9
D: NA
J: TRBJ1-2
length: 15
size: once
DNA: TGTGCCAGCAGCCGTAGCGGGGGACTTAACTATGGCTACACCTTC
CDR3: CASSRSGGLNYGYTF

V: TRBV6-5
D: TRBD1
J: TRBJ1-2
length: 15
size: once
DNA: TGTGCCAGCAGTTCCTGGACAGGGGGATGGTATGGCTACACCTTC
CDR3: CASSSWTGGWYGYTF

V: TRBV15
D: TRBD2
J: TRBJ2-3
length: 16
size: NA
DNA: TGTGCCACCAGCAGAGTACTAGCGGGAGGGACAGATACGCAGTATTTT
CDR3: CATSRVLAGGTDTQYF

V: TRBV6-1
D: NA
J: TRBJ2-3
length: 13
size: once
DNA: TGTGCCAGCAGTGAACCCACTAGTGATACGCAGTATTTT
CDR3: CASSEPTSDTQYF

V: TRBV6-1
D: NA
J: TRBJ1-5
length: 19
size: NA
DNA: TGTGCCAGCAGTGCATCGTTTTCTTCCGTTCGGGACACTAATCAGCCCCAGCATTTT
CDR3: CASSASFSSVRDTNQPQHF

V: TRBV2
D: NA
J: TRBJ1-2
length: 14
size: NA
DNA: TGTGCCAGCAGTGAACCAGGCGATACGAATGGCTACACCTTC
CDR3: CASSEPGDTNGYTF

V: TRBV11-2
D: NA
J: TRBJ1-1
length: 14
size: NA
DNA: TGTGCCAGCAGCTTGGCAGGGGTGAACACTGAAGCTTTCTTT
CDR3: CASSLAGVNTEAFF

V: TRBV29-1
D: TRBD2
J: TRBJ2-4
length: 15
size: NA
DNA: TGCAGCGTGGGCGGGCAGGCGGGAGGGTTGAACATTCAGTACTTC
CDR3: CSVGGQAGGLNIQYF

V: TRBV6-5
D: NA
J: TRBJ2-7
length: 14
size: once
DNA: TGTGCCAGCAGTGCCCAGGGATTCACCTACGAGCAGTACTTC
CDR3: CASSAQGFTYEQYF

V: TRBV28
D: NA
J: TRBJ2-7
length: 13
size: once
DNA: TGTGCCAGCAGACGGTCCCGCTCCTACGAGCAGTACTTC
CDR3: CASRRSRSYEQYF

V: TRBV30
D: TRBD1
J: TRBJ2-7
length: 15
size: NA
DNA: TGTGCCTGGAGCGCCGACAGGGAAATAAACTACGAGCAGTACTTC
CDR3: CAWSADREINYEQYF

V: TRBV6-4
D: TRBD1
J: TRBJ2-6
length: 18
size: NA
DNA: TGTGCCAGCAGTGAGATGGGACAGCAAGGCTCTGGGGCCAACGTCCTGACTTTC
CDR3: CASSEMGQQGSGANVLTF

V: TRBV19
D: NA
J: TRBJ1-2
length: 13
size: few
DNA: TGTGCCACCACCCCAGCAGGGGACTATGGCTACACCTTC
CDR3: CATTPAGDYGYTF

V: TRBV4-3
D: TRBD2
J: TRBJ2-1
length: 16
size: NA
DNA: TGCGCCAGCAGCCAAGGGACTAGCGGGTTTTACAATGAGCAGTTCTTC
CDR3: CASSQGTSGFYNEQFF

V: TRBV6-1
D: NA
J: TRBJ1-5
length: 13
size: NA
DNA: TGTGCCAGCAGTGAGCAGGGGTGGCAGCCCCAGCATTTT
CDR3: CASSEQGWQPQHF

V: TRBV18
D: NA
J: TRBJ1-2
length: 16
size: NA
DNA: TGTGCCAGCTCACACGGGGGGCTCGAGAACCTCTATGGCTACACCTTC
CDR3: CASSHGGLENLYGYTF

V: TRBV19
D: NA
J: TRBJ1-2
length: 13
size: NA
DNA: TGTGCCAGTAGTATAAGGGGGAACTATGGCTACACCTTC
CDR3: CASSIRGNYGYTF

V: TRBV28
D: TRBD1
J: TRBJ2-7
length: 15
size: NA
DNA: TGTGCCAGCAGTCCATGGGGACAGGGAACTGGGGAGCAGTACTTC
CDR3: CASSPWGQGTGEQYF

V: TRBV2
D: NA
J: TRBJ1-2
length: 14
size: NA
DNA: TGTGCCAGCACACAGGAGAGTGTCAACTATGGCTACACCTTC
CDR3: CASTQESVNYGYTF

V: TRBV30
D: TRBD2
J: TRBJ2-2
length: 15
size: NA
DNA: TGTGCCTGGAGACCGGGACTAGCGGGCACCGGGGAGCTGTTTTTT
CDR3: CAWRPGLAGTGELFF

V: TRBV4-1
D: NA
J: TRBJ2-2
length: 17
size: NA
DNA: TGCGCCAGCAGCCAAGATCGTAGCGGTACGAACACCGGGGAGCTGTTTTTT
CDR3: CASSQDRSGTNTGELFF

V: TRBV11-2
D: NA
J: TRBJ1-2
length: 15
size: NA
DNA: TGTGCCAGCGGCGATAGCCGGGGGGGGTTCTATGGCTACACCTTC
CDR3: CASGDSRGGFYGYTF